The rows below give T cell receptor beta chains drawn from one sample of a study of Ad26.COV2.S vaccination and SARS-CoV-2 variants. Using immunoSEQ multiplex PCR, the repertoire was profiled, and TCRdb retains in-frame clones only, with some absent. The sample carries roughly 460,000 clones, 80% to 90% recorded once. The sequenced sample was peripheral blood, obtained in a trial of Ad26.COV2.S vaccine versus placebo. The source is a person between 18 and 60 years old who received the Ad26.COV2.S COVID-19 vaccine or a placebo. CDR3s include the opening cysteine and the closing phenylalanine or tryptophan.

>TRBV6-1
CASSERRDRDYNEQFF
>TRBV27
CASSLSQTAPYGYTF
>TRBV30
CAWSQGSGEKLFF
>TRBV19
CASSIQGGFSGANVLTF
>TRBV10-1
CASSERLGENIQYF
>TRBV4-1
CASSHPGREMGDTQYF
>TRBV11-1
CATKPRGASTDTQYF
>TRBV11-2
CASSLVLFRQFF
>TRBV3-1/TRBV3-2
CASSQEDRTYEQYF
>TRBV7-2
CASSLDDRGQVDLEQYF
>TRBV29-1
CSVERGGNTEAFF
>TRBV2
CARQAPGTYEQYF
>TRBV5-5
CASSGPRSKPRDEQYF
>TRBV7-3
CASSFLRGGRNEQFF
>TRBV7-9
CASRRDGFTDTQYF
>TRBV11-2
CASSLRNLPDTQYF
>TRBV6-1
CASSETQGLTDTQYF
>TRBV6-5
CAIKANSNQPQHF
>TRBV6-1
CASSTPWAPYNEQFF
>TRBV15
CATSSDGYSGNTIYF
>TRBV9
CASSRFSGNTIYF
>TRBV28
CASRTQIAGELFF
>TRBV7-9
CASSSGRSQETQYF
>TRBV30
CAWSVRGAINEKLFF
>TRBV5-4
CASSTGQGTDTQYF
>TRBV6-2/TRBV6-3
CASSYPGTGGSPLHF
>TRBV15
CATSRVRTGGSSPLHF
>TRBV9
CASSVDGYTHSGNTIYF
>TRBV6-2/TRBV6-3
CASSSTGANEKLFF